Below, 27 T cell receptor beta chains from the same sample are listed, as sequenced in a study of metastatic and nonmetastatic thyroid tumors (dated by TCRdb to 2020 to 2021). Before undergoing thyroid surgery, none of the patients had been given any kind of treatment. Receptor libraries were prepared by PCR. The instrument was an Illumina HiSeq 4000. TCRdb took the public reads, trimmed them with fastp at Q25, ran MiXCR for clone calling and kept in-frame beta chains. The sample yields roughly 40,000 clones; approximately 16% were counted once. The ten most abundant clones make up 9.9% of the sample. Sequencing input: tumor tissue. The source of these receptors is a female donor with papillary thyroid cancer or a benign thyroid nodule (not recorded which). Some clones in this sample may be carry-over from other donors' samples.

This clone was recorded at least ten times. Different DNA sequences within this sample yield the same CDR3. This chain joins TRBV7-9 and TRBJ2-5; TRBD2 is a possible D gene (5 bases). The CDR3 loop spans 14 amino acids. Between the trimmed V and J ends, which lost 3 bases and 5 bases, there was a span of 13 bases. The V gene's germline CDR1 is SEHNR and CDR2 FQNEAQ (reference sequence). The CDR3 DNA is TGTGCCAGCAGCTTTGGGCGGGCCCTTGAGACCCAGTACTTC. Protein sequence: CASSFGRALETQYF.

The sample holds many counts of this clone. The J gene is TRBJ2-1, the V gene TRBV10-1; maybe TRBD2 (6 bases). V dropped 0 bases and J dropped 8 bases, with 17 bases sitting between them. Germline CDR1 WNHNN, CDR2 SYGVQD (reference sequence). The CDR3 is 16 residues long. The CDR3 spells CASSESFGQTRDEQFF. The CDR3 coding sequence is TGCGCCAGCAGTGAGTCCTTTGGCCAGACTAGGGATGAGCAGTTCTTC.

This clone was seen many times. The CDR3 spells CASSTLTSGRRNEQFF. The CDR3 coding sequence is TGTGCCAGCAGCACCCTAACTAGCGGGAGGAGGAATGAGCAGTTCTTC. The chain joins TRBV9 to TRBJ2-1, with 12 bases aligning to TRBD2. Looked up from germline, CDR1 is SGDLS and CDR2 is YYNGEE. V shed 4 bases, J shed 7 bases, and the junction held 9 bases outside the gene matches. The length of the CDR3 is 16 residues.

This clone was counted many times. The genes are TRBV29-1 and TRBJ2-2; 8 bases agree with TRBD2. Germline V gene data show CDR1 as SQVTM and CDR2 as ANQGSEA. This CDR3 comprises 12 residues. After removal of 7 bases from V and 4 bases from J, the junction contained 2 bases not matched to a gene. CDR3 nucleotide sequence: TGCAGCGCGCGGGGGGCCACCGGGGAGCTGTTTTTT. Translation gives CSARGATGELFF.

This clone was recorded many times. This sequence joins TRBV20-1 and TRBJ2-7; D gene uncertain. The germline gives CDR1 DFQATT, CDR2 SNEGSKA (reference sequence). CDR3 length: 12 residues. V was trimmed by 6 bases and J by 4 bases, leaving 13 bases between them. CDR3 sequence: CSARSDLYEQYF. The CDR3 DNA reads TGCAGTGCCAGAAGCGACCTTTACGAGCAGTACTTC.

This clone was observed many times. This rearrangement joins TRBV20-1 to TRBJ1-4; tentative D call: TRBD1 (6 bases). Germline loops: CDR1 DFQATT, CDR2 SNEGSKA (reference sequence). With 6 bases removed from V and 4 bases from J, the gap between germline ends came to 12 bases. There are 13 residues in the CDR3. DNA for the CDR3: TGCAGTGCAACGACAGGTCGTAATGAAAAACTGTTTTTT. It encodes CSATTGRNEKLFF.

Ten or more counts support this clone. This chain uses TRBV12-3 or TRBV12-4 with TRBJ1-1; D not certain. This CDR3 spans 13 amino acids. The germline V and J ends were trimmed by 7 bases and 2 bases, with 11 bases remaining between them. This CDR3 reads CASTLDLNTEAFF. The CDR3 DNA sequence: TGTGCCAGCACACTGGACTTAAACACTGAAGCTTTCTTT.

Judged by abundance, this clone is medium-sized. The CDR3 DNA follows: TGCAGTGCTAGAGTCTCCCGCGGGCCCTCCTACGAGCAGTACTTC. Translating it yields CSARVSRGPSYEQYF. V and J are TRBV20-1 and TRBJ2-7, with D possibly matching TRBD2 (5 bases). Trimming left V 1 base short and J 0 bases short, with 13 bases between. Looked up from germline, CDR1 is DFQATT and CDR2 is SNEGSKA (reference sequence). The CDR3 runs to 15 residues.

As regards this clone: It may be a read error: a sequence one base away is much more abundant. V gene TRBV12-3 or TRBV12-4 combines with J gene TRBJ2-2; possibly TRBD1 or TRBD2 for D (5 bases each). V was clipped by 4 bases and J by 6 bases, with 12 bases between them. This CDR3 comprises 14 residues. CDR3 in amino acids: CASSSDGDAGELFF. For the CDR3, the DNA is TGTGCCAGCAGTTCGGACGGGGACGCCGGGGAGCTGTTTTTT.

This clone was found many times. The rearrangement uses TRBV4-1 and TRBJ2-2; D is perhaps TRBD2 (5 bases). From germline, CDR1 is MGHRA and CDR2 YSYEKL. The V gene lost 2 bases and the J gene lost 5 bases, with 12 bases spanning the gap. There are 15 residues in the CDR3. Here the CDR3 reads CASSQHERSTGELFF. DNA for the CDR3: TGCGCCAGCAGCCAACATGAGCGGTCGACCGGGGAGCTGTTTTTT.

The V and J genes are TRBV6-2 or TRBV6-3 and TRBJ2-2; D possibly corresponds to TRBD2 (6 bases). Germline lookup yields CDR1 MNHEY and CDR2 SVGEGT. The CDR3 consists of 18 residues. V was clipped by 5 bases and J by 3 bases, with 22 bases between them. CDR3 amino acids: CASSPRVAVVGDTGELFF. In DNA form, the CDR3 reads TGTGCCAGCAGTCCCCGGGTAGCGGTAGTGGGTGACACCGGGGAGCTGTTTTTT.

This clone was observed at least ten times. The J gene is TRBJ2-4, the V gene TRBV6-4; 15 bases are shared with TRBD2. The CDR3 length is 24 residues. Germline loops: CDR1 MRHNA, CDR2 SNTAGT. Germline trimming cut 3 bases from V and 0 bases from J; bases unmatched to any gene: 21. The CDR3 loop reads CASSETPLIFYGLAGGGAKNIQYF. The CDR3 DNA is TGTGCCAGCAGTGAGACCCCTCTTATATTTTATGGACTAGCGGGAGGGGGAGCCAAAAACATTCAGTACTTC.

This clone is classed as medium-sized. The chain carries TRBV12-3 or TRBV12-4 and TRBJ2-7, with 10 bases fitting TRBD2. V lost 5 bases and J lost 1; bases outside the gene matches: 2. The CDR3 sequence is 14 residues long. This CDR3 reads CASSSGGESYEQYF. The CDR3 region has the DNA TGTGCCAGCAGTAGCGGGGGGGAGTCCTACGAGCAGTACTTC.

This clone has a handful of counts. A single base separates this from a much larger clone, so it may be a read error. Distinct nucleotide sequences in the sample also encode this CDR3. The V and J genes are TRBV7-9 and TRBJ2-2; D is ambiguous. The CDR3 contains 13 residues. CDR1 and CDR2 (germline): SEHNR, FQNEAQ (reference sequence). This chain's CDR3 is CASSLVSTGELFF. In nucleotides, the CDR3 is TGTGCCAGCAGCTTAGTGTCCACCGGTGAGCTGTTTTTT.

The chain couples TRBV27 to TRBJ1-1; the D gene is possibly TRBD1 (6 bases). Germline V gene lookup returns CDR1 MNHEY and CDR2 SMNVEV (reference sequence). Trimming removed 6 bases from V and 10 bases from J, with 18 bases in between. This CDR3 spans 13 amino acids. Here the CDR3 DNA reads TGTGCCAGCAGCGGGTGGGGGGCGATTAGAGCTTTCTTT. It translates to CASSGWGAIRAFF.

This clone was detected many times. The V call is TRBV2, the J call TRBJ1-1; D remains ambiguous. Trimming pared 4 bases from V and 10 bases from J, leaving 19 bases between. The length of the CDR3 is 14 residues. CDR1 and CDR2 (germline): SNHLY, FYNNEI. CDR3 sequence: CASSARQVDPAAFF. CDR3 sequence (DNA): TGTGCCAGCAGTGCCCGGCAGGTGGACCCGGCAGCTTTCTTT.

In this sample, this clone turned up a few times. V and J are TRBV28 and TRBJ1-3; no reliable D call. The CDR3 has 15 residues. Germline V gives CDR1 MDHEN, CDR2 SYDVKM. V was shortened by 6 bases and J by 0 bases, with 12 bases between the two germline ends. In nucleotides, the CDR3 is TGTGCCAGCAGCGTCGACACATACTCTGGAAACACCATATATTTT. Translated: CASSVDTYSGNTIYF.

Relative to its sample, this clone is medium-sized. The genes are TRBV5-1 and TRBJ2-7, with 9 bases that match TRBD1. V lost 4 bases and J lost 3; bases outside the gene matches: 17. CDR1 is SGHRS, CDR2 YFSETQ, per germline. CDR3 length: 18 amino acids. The CDR3 sequence is CASSLRTGDENIDYEQYF. The CDR3 nucleotides read TGCGCCAGCAGCCTCCGGACAGGGGATGAAAACATTGACTACGAGCAGTACTTC. Based on the CDR3 plus reference TRBV5-1 and TRBJ2-7, the full variable domain is KAGVTQTPRYLIKTRGQQVTLSCSPISGHRSVSWYQQTPGQGLQFLFEYFSETQRNKGNFPGRFSGRQFSNSRSEMNVSTLELGDSALYLCASSLRTGDENIDYEQYFGPGTRLTVT.

This clone was recorded at least ten times. Germline and junction disagree at one end, which may indicate a read error. The chain carries TRBV30 and TRBJ2-2; D is perhaps TRBD2 (6 bases). The CDR3 covers 14 residues. Germline values: CDR1 GTSNPN, CDR2 SVGIG (reference sequence). CDR3 sequence: CAWEGTVNTGGLFF. The CDR3 DNA follows: TGTGCCTGGGAAGGGACGGTGAACACCGGGGGGCTGTTTTTT.

This clone was detected ten times or more. The J gene is TRBJ2-4, the V gene TRBV7-2; D possibly corresponds to TRBD2 (6 bases). Germline CDR1 and CDR2: SGHTA and FQGNSA. V dropped 1 base and J dropped 3 bases, with 13 bases sitting between them. The CDR3 runs 16 residues. As DNA, the CDR3 is TGTGCCAGCAGCTTAGACCGGGGGACCGACAAAAACATTCAGTACTTC. It encodes CASSLDRGTDKNIQYF.

This clone came up a few times. This chain connects TRBV24-1 to TRBJ2-3; either TRBD1 or TRBD2 may fit D (5 bases each). Between the trimmed V and J ends, which lost 3 bases and 3 bases, there was a span of 12 bases. Germline lookup yields CDR1 KGHDR and CDR2 SFDVKD. The CDR3 runs to 15 residues. The CDR3 DNA reads as TGTGCCACCAGTGATAGGGACGACGGGACAGATACGCAGTATTTT. Translating gives CATSDRDDGTDTQYF.

The sample holds many counts of this clone. This sequence joins TRBV28 and TRBJ1-1; D possibly corresponds to TRBD1 (6 bases). Germline-derived CDR1 and CDR2 are MDHEN and SYDVKM. This CDR3 spans 12 amino acids. V gave up 1 base and J gave up 6 bases, with 6 bases separating them. As DNA, the CDR3 is TGTGCCAGCAGTTTATACAGGGCTGAAGCTTTCTTT. Its translation: CASSLYRAEAFF.

This clone was counted at least ten times. The chain links TRBV20-1 to TRBJ1-1; D is perhaps TRBD1 (6 bases). This CDR3 contains 11 residues. Germline-derived CDR1 and CDR2 are DFQATT and SNEGSKA (reference sequence). CDR3 DNA: TGCAGCCTGGGACATAACACTGAAGCTTTCTTT. Translation: CSLGHNTEAFF.

This clone was counted many times. This chain uses TRBV5-1 with TRBJ1-2; the D gene is possibly TRBD1 (6 bases). This CDR3 region has 15 residues. The V gene's germline CDR1 is SGHRS and CDR2 YFSETQ. V lost 4 bases, J lost 4 bases, and 17 bases lay in between. The CDR3 sequence is CASSLGSGQIYGYTF. The CDR3 region has the DNA TGCGCCAGCAGCCTGGGATCGGGACAAATCTATGGCTACACCTTC.

This clone was found many times. The chain links TRBV28 to TRBJ2-5; D might be TRBD2 (6 bases). V lost 5 bases and J 4 bases, leaving 14 bases between the germline ends. The CDR3 loop spans 14 amino acids. The germline V gene has CDR1 MDHEN and CDR2 SYDVKM. The CDR3 spells CASSRVGGGETQYF. For the CDR3, the DNA is TGTGCCAGCAGTCGAGTGGGAGGTGGAGAGACCCAGTACTTC. Full variable domain (outside the CDR3, taken from reference TRBV28 and TRBJ2-5): DVKVTQSSRYLVKRTGEKVFLECVQDMDHENMFWYRQDPGLGLRLIYFSYDVKMKEKGDIPEGYSVSREKKERFSLILESASTNQTSMYLCASSRVGGGETQYFGPGTRLLVL.

This clone was counted at least ten times. The V gene is TRBV7-2, the J gene TRBJ1-2, with a tentative D call TRBD1 (6 bases). The germline V gene has CDR1 SGHTA and CDR2 FQGNSA. CDR3 length: 17 residues. V was shortened by 4 bases and J by 2 bases, with 20 bases between the two germline ends. The CDR3 sequence: CASSSIGLDRTNYGYTF. The CDR3 bases are TGTGCCAGCAGCTCTATCGGACTCGACAGGACCAACTATGGCTACACCTTC.

A word on this clone: Just one base apart from a much larger clone, this may be a read error. The rearrangement links TRBV19 to TRBJ2-3; 8 bases align to TRBD1. Germline V CDR1 and CDR2: LNHDA, SQIVND (reference sequence). CDR3 length: 13 amino acids. DNA for the CDR3: TGTGCCAGTAGTGTCCAGGGGACAGGTACGCAGTATTTT. This gives the protein CASSVQGTGTQYF.